A single sample gave rise to the 14 T cell receptor beta chains below, sequenced in a study of metastatic and nonmetastatic thyroid tumors. TCRdb re-called the PCR reads via MiXCR. The sample lists over 50,000 clones, 25% to 35% occurring once. Until they underwent thyroid surgery, no patient had received any treatment. The sample taken for sequencing was blood. The receptors originated from a female donor with papillary thyroid cancer or a benign thyroid nodule (not recorded which). Some clones in this sample may be carry-over from other donors' samples.

In its sample, this clone was seen a few times. The rearrangement joins TRBV12-3 or TRBV12-4 to TRBJ1-2; D is unclear. Trimming stripped 1 base from V and 7 bases from J, with 10 bases between. The CDR3 contains 13 residues. DNA of the CDR3: TGTGCCAGCAGTTTAGGTATTGTCGGTGGCTACACCTTC. Translation: CASSLGIVGGYTF.

This clone occurred a few times. The rearrangement joins TRBV30 to TRBJ1-3; tentatively, D is TRBD1 (6 bases). The CDR3 runs to 15 residues. Germline loops: CDR1 GTSNPN, CDR2 SVGIG (reference sequence). Trimming removed 3 bases from V and 2 bases from J, with 14 bases in between. In DNA form, the CDR3 reads TGTGCCTGGAGGCCTAGGGGGATGGCTGGAAACACCATATATTTT. Translation: CAWRPRGMAGNTIYF.

This clone was seen only a few times. J is TRBJ1-1 and V is TRBV12-3 or TRBV12-4; 7 bases are shared with TRBD1. The CDR3 runs 13 residues. Unmatched junction bases numbered 3, after V lost 3 bases and J lost 5 bases. CDR3 loop: CASSFQGGTEAFF. The CDR3 DNA sequence: TGTGCCAGCAGTTTTCAGGGGGGGACTGAAGCTTTCTTT.

This clone was detected only a few times. CDR3 bases: TGTGCCAGCAGCCGCAACTCGGGGGGAGAGACCCAGTACTTC. Its translation: CASSRNSGGETQYF. The V and J genes are TRBV7-3 and TRBJ2-5; 7 nucleotides agree with TRBD2. This CDR3 has 14 amino acids. V gave up 5 bases and J gave up 4 bases; unmatched junction bases: 7. Germline CDR1 is SGHTA and CDR2 is FQGTGA.

Many counts were recorded for this clone. This chain connects TRBV19 to TRBJ1-2, with D possibly matching TRBD1 (5 bases). The ends were cut back, 9 bases at V and 4 bases at J, with 21 bases in the middle. The CDR3 consists of 15 residues. Germline assignment: CDR1 LNHDA and CDR2 SQIVND (reference sequence). CDR3 bases: TGTGCCAGCAAGGGGCTGGACGGGACGGGCTATGGCTACACCTTC. Translated, it gives CASKGLDGTGYGYTF.

The V gene is TRBV24-1, the J gene TRBJ2-1, with TRBD2 matching 7 bases. Losses at the gene ends were 5 bases for V and 8 bases for J; bases not matched to a gene: 5. The germline V gene has CDR1 KGHDR and CDR2 SFDVKD. The CDR3 sequence is 13 residues long. CDR3 amino acids: CATSVGGGDEQFF. CDR3 bases: TGTGCCACCAGTGTTGGGGGGGGGGATGAGCAGTTCTTC.

This rearrangement joins TRBV30 to TRBJ2-6; a possible D gene is TRBD2 (6 bases). Germline V gene lookup returns CDR1 GTSNPN and CDR2 SVGIG (reference sequence). V was shortened by 2 bases and J by 11 bases, with 10 bases between the two germline ends. The CDR3 sequence is 12 residues long. The CDR3 DNA follows: TGTGCCTGGAGTCGGTGGGAGGACGTCCTGACTTTC. Protein sequence: CAWSRWEDVLTF.

The chain uses TRBV28 and TRBJ2-7; TRBD1 agrees at 10 bases. The J segment lost 4 bases and the V segment lost 7 bases, leaving 10 bases of the junction unmatched. Germline V lookup: CDR1 MDHEN, CDR2 SYDVKM. The CDR3 spans 15 residues. The CDR3 bases are TGTGCCAGCACCCCCCCGACAGGGGGCGAGTACGAGCAGTACTTC. This codes for CASTPPTGGEYEQYF.

The CDR3 nucleotides read TGCGCCAGCAGCCAAGAGGGACAGGGGGCTTCCAATTCACCCCTCCACTTT. Amino acids: CASSQEGQGASNSPLHF. The chain uses TRBV4-1 and TRBJ1-6; the match to TRBD1 covers 12 bases. CDR1 is MGHRA, CDR2 YSYEKL, per germline. The CDR3 totals 17 residues. V lost 0 bases to trimming and J lost 7 bases; unmatched junction nucleotides: 4.

The V gene is TRBV6-4, the J gene TRBJ2-1, with 9 bases matching TRBD2. The germline gives CDR1 MRHNA, CDR2 SNTAGT. V lost 0 bases to trimming and J lost 7 bases; unmatched junction nucleotides: 7. The CDR3 spans 16 residues. The CDR3: CASSDSGLAGRNEQFF. CDR3 sequence (DNA): TGTGCCAGCAGTGACTCAGGGCTAGCGGGAAGAAATGAGCAGTTCTTC.

This clone was picked up one time. The rearrangement links TRBV6-1 to TRBJ2-5; no reliable D call. Trimming shortened V by 9 bases and J by 1 base, and 9 bases separated the two germline ends. This CDR3 comprises 12 residues. CDR1 MNHNS and CDR2 SASEGT come from the germline V gene. CDR3 in DNA: TGTGCCAGTAAAGGCGCCCAAGAGACCCAGTACTTC. This encodes CASKGAQETQYF.

In this sample, this clone is medium-sized. This sequence joins TRBV6-1 and TRBJ2-7; unclear D gene. The germline V gene has CDR1 MNHNS and CDR2 SASEGT. The CDR3 runs 13 residues. V was clipped by 6 bases and J by 3 bases, with 12 bases between them. CDR3 nucleotide sequence: TGTGCCAGCAGGGTGGCAGCAATCTACGAGCAGTACTTC. Encoded protein: CASRVAAIYEQYF.

This chain links TRBV20-1 with TRBJ1-2, with TRBD1 as a possible D gene (6 bases). V lost 3 bases, J lost 7 bases, and 9 bases lay in between. The CDR3 spans 11 residues. CDR1 DFQATT and CDR2 SNEGSKA come from the germline V gene (reference sequence). The CDR3 loop reads CSAREGGGYTF. In DNA, the CDR3 is TGCAGTGCTAGGGAGGGGGGTGGCTACACCTTC.

This clone was observed a handful of times. The chain employs TRBV20-1 and TRBJ2-2; 8 bases are shared with TRBD2. This CDR3 contains 14 residues. V shed 2 bases, J shed 6 bases, and the junction held 5 bases outside the gene matches. Germline assignment: CDR1 DFQATT and CDR2 SNEGSKA (reference sequence). The CDR3 DNA is TGCAGTGCTAGAAGAGCGGGAGATGCCGGGGAGCTGTTTTTT. This gives the protein CSARRAGDAGELFF.